The 10 T cell receptor beta chains in this list originate from one sample, sequenced in a study of blood T cell repertoires in COVID-19. TCRdb keeps only in-frame clones here, not all; method: immunoSEQ multiplex PCR. The table lists approximately 150,000 clones, roughly 87% of them singletons, with around 5% in the top ten. What was sequenced was peripheral blood. Every receptor here comes from a human donor in a cohort sampled during active COVID-19.

This sequence joins TRBV5-5 and TRBJ1-2; 8 bases agree with TRBD1. Germline loops: CDR1 SGHKS, CDR2 YYEKEE (reference sequence). V was clipped by 2 bases and J by 1 base; unmatched bases: 4. This CDR3 has 15 residues. The CDR3 spells CASSFTGGSNYGYTF. DNA of the CDR3: TGTGCCAGCAGCTTCACAGGGGGGAGTAACTATGGCTACACCTTC.

In its sample, this clone was seen once. The rearrangement uses TRBV2 and TRBJ1-4; 9 bases match TRBD1. CDR1 SNHLY and CDR2 FYNNEI come from the germline V gene. The CDR3 contains 15 residues. Trimming cost V 6 bases and J 6 bases; bases outside gene matches: 8. The CDR3 reads CASREGQGTDEKLFF. DNA for the CDR3: TGTGCCAGCAGGGAGGGACAGGGTACGGATGAAAAACTGTTTTTT.

This rearrangement joins TRBV6-5 to TRBJ2-7; tentative D call: TRBD2 (5 bases). CDR1 is MNHEY and CDR2 is SVGAGI in the germline V gene. The CDR3 has 15 amino acids. V shed 6 bases and J shed 0 bases, with 15 bases lying between them. DNA for the CDR3: TGTGCCAGCAGCCTGGCGACGGGGAGCTCCTACGAGCAGTACTTC. It yields the protein CASSLATGSSYEQYF.

This chain connects TRBV11-1 to TRBJ2-1; TRBD2 matches at 7 bases. Trimming cost V 3 bases and J 4 bases; bases outside gene matches: 9. Germline CDR1 is SGHAT and CDR2 is FQDESV (reference sequence). The length of the CDR3 is 16 residues. The CDR3 is CASSFSGGFSYNEQFF. Here the CDR3 DNA reads TGTGCCAGCAGCTTCTCGGGGGGTTTCAGTTACAATGAGCAGTTCTTC. Supplemented by reference TRBV11-1 and TRBJ2-1, the full variable domain reads EAEVAQSPRYKITEKSQAVAFWCDPISGHATLYWYRQILGQGPELLVQFQDESVVDDSQLPKDRFSAERLKGVDSTLKIQPAELGDSAMYLCASSFSGGFSYNEQFFGPGTRLTVL.

The V and J genes are TRBV10-3 and TRBJ2-5, with D possibly matching TRBD2 (6 bases). Germline CDR1 is ENHRY and CDR2 is SYGVKD. The V and J ends lost 2 bases and 2 bases respectively, with 15 bases between them. The CDR3 is made up of 16 amino acids. The CDR3 nucleotides read TGTGCCATCAGTGAGGGAGGGGCCCGGCTACAAGAGACCCAGTACTTC. Its translation is CAISEGGARLQETQYF.

This clone was observed a few times. The gene calls are TRBV11-2 and TRBJ2-7; 8 bases align to TRBD1. The CDR3 sequence is 14 residues long. Germline V gives CDR1 SGHAT, CDR2 FQNNGV. Losses at the gene ends were 5 bases for V and 1 base for J; bases not matched to a gene: 4. The CDR3 nucleotides read TGTGCCAGCAGCCCAGGGGGCCAGTCCTACGAGCAGTACTTC. This encodes CASSPGGQSYEQYF.

The chain uses TRBV7-9 and TRBJ2-7; 10 nucleotides line up with TRBD1. CDR1 is SEHNR, CDR2 FQNEAQ, per germline (reference sequence). V lost 4 bases to trimming and J lost 6 bases; unmatched junction nucleotides: 3. There are 13 residues in the CDR3. CDR3 region: CASSSWTGGEQYF. CDR3 in DNA: TGTGCCAGCAGCTCCTGGACAGGGGGCGAGCAGTACTTC.

The V and J genes are TRBV6-1 and TRBJ2-7, with 16 bases fitting TRBD2. Per the germline V gene, CDR1 is MNHNS and CDR2 is SASEGT. CDR3 length: 21 amino acids. V shed 2 bases, J shed 0 bases, and the junction held 13 bases outside the gene matches. The CDR3 DNA follows: TGTGCCAGCAGTGAATCGGCGATGGGGGGACTAGCGGGAGGGAGCTCCTACGAGCAGTACTTC. This translates into CASSESAMGGLAGGSSYEQYF.

The J gene is TRBJ2-7, the V gene TRBV30; 13 bases are a match to TRBD2. Germline V gives CDR1 GTSNPN, CDR2 SVGIG (reference sequence). With 7 bases clipped from V and 2 bases from J, the junction kept 8 bases outside the gene matches. There are 15 residues in the CDR3. CDR3 DNA: TGTGCCTCGACTAGCGGGGGGTATACTCCCTACGAGCAGTACTTC. Protein sequence: CASTSGGYTPYEQYF.

The chain couples TRBV28 to TRBJ2-6; D gene ambiguous. The CDR3 spans 15 residues. The germline CDR1 and CDR2 sequences are MDHEN and SYDVKM. Trimming removed 8 bases from V and 0 bases from J, with 11 bases in between. This chain's CDR3 is CASGLTGSGANVLTF. Here the CDR3 DNA reads TGTGCCAGCGGCCTAACGGGCTCTGGGGCCAACGTCCTGACTTTC. The variable domain in full, with the rest retrieved from reference TRBV28 and TRBJ2-6, is DVKVTQSSRYLVKRTGEKVFLECVQDMDHENMFWYRQDPGLGLRLIYFSYDVKMKEKGDIPEGYSVSREKKERFSLILESASTNQTSMYLCASGLTGSGANVLTFGAGSRLTVL.